This TCR beta chain was captured in a study of CD8 T cells in Susac syndrome. With random hexamers, reverse transcription was performed on about 0.45 to 1 ug of RNA. The immunoSEQ assay covered 54 Vbeta and 13 Jbeta segments for CDR3. TCRdb ran MiXCR on the immunoSEQ multiplex PCR reads and lists one entry per CDR3 protein. The sample shows about 210,000 distinct CDR3 sequences, approximately 95% of them seen only once. TCR beta sequencing was performed on blood CD8+ and CD4+ T cells. The multiple sclerosis controls comprised treatment-naive patients whose relapsing-remitting disease was stable or active. A note on this clonotype: The antigen is unknown.

The CDR3 sequence is 17 residues long. Looked up from germline, CDR1 is SGHRS and CDR2 is YFSETQ. V lost 0 bases, J lost 1 base, and 14 bases lay in between. Study-wide results and limits: The authors acknowledged that the study's TCR sequencing and HLA analysis involved relatively few individuals.

The V and J genes are TRBV5-1 and TRBJ2-4; D may match TRBD1 or TRBD2 (6 bases each). Sequenced material: CD4+ T cells from PBMCs. This clonotype originated in a human donor with multiple sclerosis. This chain's CDR3 is CASSLEGGQVAKNIQYF. CDR3 in DNA: TGCGCCAGCAGCTTGGAGGGGGGACAAGTGGCCAAAAACATTCAGTACTTC.